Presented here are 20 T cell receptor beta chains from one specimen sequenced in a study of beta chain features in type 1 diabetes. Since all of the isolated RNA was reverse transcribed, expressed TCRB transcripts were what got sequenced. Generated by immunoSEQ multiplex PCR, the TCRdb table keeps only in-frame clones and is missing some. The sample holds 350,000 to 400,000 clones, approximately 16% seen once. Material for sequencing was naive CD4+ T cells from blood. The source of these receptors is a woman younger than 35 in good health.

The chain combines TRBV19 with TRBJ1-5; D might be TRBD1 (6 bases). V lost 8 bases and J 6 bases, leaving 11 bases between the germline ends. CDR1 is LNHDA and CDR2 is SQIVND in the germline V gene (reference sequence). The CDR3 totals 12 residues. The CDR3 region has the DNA TGTGCCAGTGGGACAAGGAGTCAGCCCCAGCATTTT. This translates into CASGTRSQPQHF.

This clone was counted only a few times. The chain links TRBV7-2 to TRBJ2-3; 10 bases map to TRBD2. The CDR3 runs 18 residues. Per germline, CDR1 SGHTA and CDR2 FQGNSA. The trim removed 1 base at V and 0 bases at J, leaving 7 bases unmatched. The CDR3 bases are TGTGCCAGCAGCTTAGTTCCCGAAGCGGGAGGGAGCACAGATACGCAGTATTTT. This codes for CASSLVPEAGGSTDTQYF.

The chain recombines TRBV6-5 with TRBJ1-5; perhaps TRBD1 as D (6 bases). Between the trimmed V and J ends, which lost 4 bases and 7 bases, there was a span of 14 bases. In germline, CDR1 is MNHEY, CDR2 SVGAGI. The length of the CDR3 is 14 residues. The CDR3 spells CASSWEQGGQPQHF. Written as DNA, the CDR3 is TGTGCCAGCAGTTGGGAACAGGGCGGGCAGCCCCAGCATTTT.

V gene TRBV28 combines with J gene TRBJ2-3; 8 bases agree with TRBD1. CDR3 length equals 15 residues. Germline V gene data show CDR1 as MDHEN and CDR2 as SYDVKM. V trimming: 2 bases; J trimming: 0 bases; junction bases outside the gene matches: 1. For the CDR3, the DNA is TGTGCCAGCAGTTTAACAGGGGGAAGCACAGATACGCAGTATTTT. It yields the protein CASSLTGGSTDTQYF.

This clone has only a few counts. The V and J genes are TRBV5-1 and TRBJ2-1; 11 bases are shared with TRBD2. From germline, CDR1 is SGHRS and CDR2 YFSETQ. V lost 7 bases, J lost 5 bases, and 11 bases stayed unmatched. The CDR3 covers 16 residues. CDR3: CASVETTSGINNEQFF. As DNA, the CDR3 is TGCGCCAGCGTGGAGACGACTAGCGGGATAAACAATGAGCAGTTCTTC.

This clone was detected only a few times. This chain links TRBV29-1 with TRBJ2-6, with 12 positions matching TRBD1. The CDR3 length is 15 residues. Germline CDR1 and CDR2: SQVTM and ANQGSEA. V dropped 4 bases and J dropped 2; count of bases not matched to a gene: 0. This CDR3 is CSVGDRGPGANVLTF. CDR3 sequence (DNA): TGCAGCGTTGGGGACAGGGGGCCTGGGGCCAACGTCCTGACTTTC. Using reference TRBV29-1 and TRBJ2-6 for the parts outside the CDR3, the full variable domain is SAVISQKPSRDICQRGTSLTIQCQVDSQVTMMFWYRQQPGQSLTLIATANQGSEATYESGFVIDKFPISRPNLTFSTLTVSNMSPEDSSIYLCSVGDRGPGANVLTFGAGSRLTVL.

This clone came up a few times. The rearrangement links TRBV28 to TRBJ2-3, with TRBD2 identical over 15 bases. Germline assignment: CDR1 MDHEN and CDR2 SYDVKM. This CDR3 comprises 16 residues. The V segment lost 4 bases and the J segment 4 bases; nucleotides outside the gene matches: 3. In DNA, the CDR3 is TGTGCCAGCAGTTGGACTAGCGGGAGGGCTGCAGATACGCAGTATTTT. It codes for CASSWTSGRAADTQYF.

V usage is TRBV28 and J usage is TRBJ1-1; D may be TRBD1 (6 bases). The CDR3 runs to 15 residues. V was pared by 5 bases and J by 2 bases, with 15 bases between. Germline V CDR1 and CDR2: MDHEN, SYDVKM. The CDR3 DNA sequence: TGTGCCAGCAGTATTACCGACAGGTCCAACACTGAAGCTTTCTTT. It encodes CASSITDRSNTEAFF.

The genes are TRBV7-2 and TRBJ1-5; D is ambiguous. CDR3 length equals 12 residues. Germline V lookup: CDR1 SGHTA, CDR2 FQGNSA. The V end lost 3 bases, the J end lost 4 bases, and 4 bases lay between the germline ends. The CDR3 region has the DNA TGTGCCAGCAGCTTTTCGAATCAGCCCCAGCATTTT. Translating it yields CASSFSNQPQHF.

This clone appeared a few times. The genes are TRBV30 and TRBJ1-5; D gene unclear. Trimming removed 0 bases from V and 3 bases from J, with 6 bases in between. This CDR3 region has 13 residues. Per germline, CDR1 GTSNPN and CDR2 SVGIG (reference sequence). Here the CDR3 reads CAWSVQNNQPQHF. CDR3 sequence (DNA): TGTGCCTGGAGTGTACAGAACAATCAGCCCCAGCATTTT.

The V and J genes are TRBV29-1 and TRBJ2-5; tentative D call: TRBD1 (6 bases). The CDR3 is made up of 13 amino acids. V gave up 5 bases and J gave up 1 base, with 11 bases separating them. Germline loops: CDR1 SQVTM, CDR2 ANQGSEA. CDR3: CSVRQAGQETQYF. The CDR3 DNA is TGCAGCGTTAGACAGGCGGGCCAAGAGACCCAGTACTTC. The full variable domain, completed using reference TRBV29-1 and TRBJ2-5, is SAVISQKPSRDICQRGTSLTIQCQVDSQVTMMFWYRQQPGQSLTLIATANQGSEATYESGFVIDKFPISRPNLTFSTLTVSNMSPEDSSIYLCSVRQAGQETQYFGPGTRLLVL.

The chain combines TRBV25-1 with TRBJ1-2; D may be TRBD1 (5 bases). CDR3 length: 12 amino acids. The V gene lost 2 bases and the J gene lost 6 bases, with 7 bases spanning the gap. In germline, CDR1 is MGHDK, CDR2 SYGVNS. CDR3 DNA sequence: TGTGCCAGCAGTGAAAGGGGCAATGGCTACACCTTC. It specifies CASSERGNGYTF.

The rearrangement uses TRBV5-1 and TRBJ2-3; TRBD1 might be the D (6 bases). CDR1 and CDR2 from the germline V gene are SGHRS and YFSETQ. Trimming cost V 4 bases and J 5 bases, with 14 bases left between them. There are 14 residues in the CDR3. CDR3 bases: TGCGCCAGCAGCGCCGGGACACTTGGAGATACGCAGTATTTT. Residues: CASSAGTLGDTQYF.

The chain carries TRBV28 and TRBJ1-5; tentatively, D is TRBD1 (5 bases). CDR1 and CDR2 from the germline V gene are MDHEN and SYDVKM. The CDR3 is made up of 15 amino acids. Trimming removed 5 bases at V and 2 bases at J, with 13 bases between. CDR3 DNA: TGTGCCAGCAGTCTACAGGAGATAGGCAATCAGCCCCAGCATTTT. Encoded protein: CASSLQEIGNQPQHF.

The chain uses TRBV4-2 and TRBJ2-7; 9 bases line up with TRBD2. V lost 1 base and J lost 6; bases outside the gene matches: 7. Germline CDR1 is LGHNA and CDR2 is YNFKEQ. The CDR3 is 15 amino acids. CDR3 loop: CASSQVGGREGEQYF. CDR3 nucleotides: TGTGCCAGCAGCCAAGTTGGCGGGAGGGAAGGCGAGCAGTACTTC.

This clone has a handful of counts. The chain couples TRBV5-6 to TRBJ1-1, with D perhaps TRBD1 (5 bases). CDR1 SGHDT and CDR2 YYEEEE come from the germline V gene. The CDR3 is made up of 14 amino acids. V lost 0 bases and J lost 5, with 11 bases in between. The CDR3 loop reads CASSLVRGATEAFF. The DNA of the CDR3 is TGTGCCAGCAGCTTGGTCCGTGGGGCTACTGAAGCTTTCTTT.

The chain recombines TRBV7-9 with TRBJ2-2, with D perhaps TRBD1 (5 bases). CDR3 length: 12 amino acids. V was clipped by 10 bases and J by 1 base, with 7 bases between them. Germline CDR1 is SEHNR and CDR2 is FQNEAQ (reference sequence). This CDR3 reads CAKGQNTGELFF. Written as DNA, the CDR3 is TGTGCCAAAGGACAGAACACCGGGGAGCTGTTTTTT.

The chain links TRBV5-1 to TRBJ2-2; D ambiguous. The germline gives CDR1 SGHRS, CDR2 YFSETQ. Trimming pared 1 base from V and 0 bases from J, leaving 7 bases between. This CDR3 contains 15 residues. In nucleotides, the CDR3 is TGCGCCAGCAGCTTGCTTACAGCGAACACCGGGGAGCTGTTTTTT. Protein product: CASSLLTANTGELFF. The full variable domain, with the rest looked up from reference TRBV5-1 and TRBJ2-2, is KAGVTQTPRYLIKTRGQQVTLSCSPISGHRSVSWYQQTPGQGLQFLFEYFSETQRNKGNFPGRFSGRQFSNSRSEMNVSTLELGDSALYLCASSLLTANTGELFFGEGSRLTVL.

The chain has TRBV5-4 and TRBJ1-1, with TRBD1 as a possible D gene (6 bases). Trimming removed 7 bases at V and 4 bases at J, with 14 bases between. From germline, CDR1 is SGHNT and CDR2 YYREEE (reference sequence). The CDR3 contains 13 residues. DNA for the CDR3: TGTGCCAGCTCGTCTTGGGGGCGCACTGAAGCTTTCTTT. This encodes CASSSWGRTEAFF.

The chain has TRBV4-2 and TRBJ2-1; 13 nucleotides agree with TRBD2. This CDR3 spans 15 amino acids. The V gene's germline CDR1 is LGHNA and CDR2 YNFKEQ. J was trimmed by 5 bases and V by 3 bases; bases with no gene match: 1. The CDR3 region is CASSQGTSGNNEQFF. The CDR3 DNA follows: TGTGCCAGCAGCCAGGGGACTAGCGGGAACAATGAGCAGTTCTTC.